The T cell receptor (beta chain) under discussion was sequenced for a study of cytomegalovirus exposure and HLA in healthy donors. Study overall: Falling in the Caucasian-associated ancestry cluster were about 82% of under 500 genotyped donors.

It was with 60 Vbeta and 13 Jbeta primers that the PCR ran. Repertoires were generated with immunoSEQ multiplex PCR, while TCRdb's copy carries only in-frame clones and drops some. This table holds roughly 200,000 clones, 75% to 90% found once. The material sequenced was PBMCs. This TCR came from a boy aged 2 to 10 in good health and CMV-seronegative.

The CDR3 here is CASAPRQRGHQETQYF. For the CDR3, the DNA is TGCGCCAGCGCACCTCGACAGCGAGGCCACCAAGAGACCCAGTACTTC. The chain is built from TRBV23-1 and TRBJ2-5, with D tentatively TRBD1 (5 bases). TRBV23-1 is assigned to the ORF class and has an uncertain function. The CDR3 is made up of 16 amino acids. Trimming removed 8 bases from V and 0 bases from J, with 19 bases in between.